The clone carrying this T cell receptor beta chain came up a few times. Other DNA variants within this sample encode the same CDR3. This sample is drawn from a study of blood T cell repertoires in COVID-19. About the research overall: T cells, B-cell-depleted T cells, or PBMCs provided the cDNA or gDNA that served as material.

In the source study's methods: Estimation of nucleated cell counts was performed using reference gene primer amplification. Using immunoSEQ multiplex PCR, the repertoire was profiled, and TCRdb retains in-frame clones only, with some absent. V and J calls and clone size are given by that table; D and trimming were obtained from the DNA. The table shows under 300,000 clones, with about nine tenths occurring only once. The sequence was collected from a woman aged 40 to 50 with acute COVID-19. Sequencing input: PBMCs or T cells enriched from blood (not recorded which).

The CDR3 DNA is TGTGCCAGCTCACCACCGACTGGAGGCTACACCTTC. This sequence encodes CASSPPTGGYTF. The V gene is TRBV18, the J gene TRBJ1-2; the D is unclear. Germline V gives CDR1 KGHSH, CDR2 LQKENI. The CDR3 has 12 residues. The germline V and J ends were trimmed by 0 bases and 8 bases, with 7 bases remaining between them.